This T cell receptor beta chain stems from a study of technical replicates of blood from several donors. Sequenced by immunoSEQ multiplex PCR; TCRdb stores in-frame clones only, minus some. This repertoire shows about 100,000 clones, around 95% found once; its top ten account for 0.22%. This CDR3 is 15 amino acids long. V was clipped by 0 bases and J by 2 bases; unmatched bases: 4. CDR1 is SGHRS and CDR2 is YFSETQ in the germline V gene. V is TRBV5-1 and J is TRBJ2-7; 8 bases are a match to TRBD1. The specimen was T cells isolated from PBMCs. This sequence was found in a human donor in good health. The DNA of the CDR3 is TGCGCCAGCAGCTTGGCCGGGACAGGAGCCTACGAGCAGTACTTC. Protein sequence: CASSLAGTGAYEQYF. The full variable domain, in which reference TRBV5-1 and TRBJ2-7 provide the parts outside the CDR3, is KAGVTQTPRYLIKTRGQQVTLSCSPISGHRSVSWYQQTPGQGLQFLFEYFSETQRNKGNFPGRFSGRQFSNSRSEMNVSTLELGDSALYLCASSLAGTGAYEQYFGPGTRLTVT.